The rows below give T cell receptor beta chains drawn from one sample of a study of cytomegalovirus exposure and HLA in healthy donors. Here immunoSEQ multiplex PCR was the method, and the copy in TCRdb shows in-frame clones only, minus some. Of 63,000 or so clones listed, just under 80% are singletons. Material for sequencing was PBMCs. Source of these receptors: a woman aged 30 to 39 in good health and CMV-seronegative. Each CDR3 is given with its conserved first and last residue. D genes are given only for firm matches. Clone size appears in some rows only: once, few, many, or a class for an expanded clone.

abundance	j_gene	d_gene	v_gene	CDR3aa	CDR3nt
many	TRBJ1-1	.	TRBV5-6	CASSWGQGANTEAFF	TGTGCCAGCAGCTGGGGGCAGGGTGCGAACACTGAAGCTTTCTTT
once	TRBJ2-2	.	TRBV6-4	CASSVQATGELFF	TGTGCCAGCAGTGTACAGGCAACCGGGGAGCTGTTTTTT
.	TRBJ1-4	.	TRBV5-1	CASSSTGTREKLFF	TGCGCCAGCAGCTCAACAGGGACACGGGAAAAACTGTTTTTT
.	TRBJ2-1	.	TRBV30	CAWSGTLNKQFF	TGTGCCTGGAGCGGTACCCTTAATAAGCAGTTCTTC
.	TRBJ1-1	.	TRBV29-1	CSVEGQLNTEAFF	TGCAGCGTTGAAGGACAGCTGAACACTGAAGCTTTCTTT
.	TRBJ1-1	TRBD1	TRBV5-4	CASRKVAPGTGVTTEAFF	TGTGCCAGCAGGAAAGTAGCCCCTGGGACAGGGGTAACCACTGAAGCTTTCTTT
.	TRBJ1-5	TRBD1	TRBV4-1	CASSQDSTGISITQPQHF	TGCGCCAGCAGCCAAGACTCGACAGGGATTTCCATTACCCAGCCCCAGCATTTT
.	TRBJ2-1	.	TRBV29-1	CSVGGGDNEQFF	TGCAGCGTTGGAGGCGGAGACAATGAGCAGTTCTTC
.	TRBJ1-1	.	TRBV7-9	CASSLILRDTRGFAFF	TGTGCCAGCAGCCTAATCCTCCGGGACACCCGGGGCTTTGCTTTCTTT
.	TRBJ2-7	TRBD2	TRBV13	CASSLPGLVDEQYF	TGTGCCAGCAGCTTACCGGGACTAGTTGACGAGCAGTACTTC
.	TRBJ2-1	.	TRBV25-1	CATQGRAEQFF	TGTGCCACCCAAGGGCGGGCTGAGCAGTTCTTC
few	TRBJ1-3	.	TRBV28	CASSPGQLSGNTIYF	TGTGCCAGCAGTCCGGGACAACTCTCTGGAAACACCATATATTTT
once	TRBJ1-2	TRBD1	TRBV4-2	CASSQEGQGTGYGYTF	TGTGCCAGCAGCCAAGAGGGACAGGGGACGGGGTATGGCTACACCTTC
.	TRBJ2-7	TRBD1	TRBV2	CASRGTGASGQYF	TGTGCCAGCAGAGGGACAGGGGCCTCGGGGCAGTACTTC
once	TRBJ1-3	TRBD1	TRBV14	CASSLQGAGNTIYF	TGTGCCAGCAGCTTACAGGGGGCTGGAAACACCATATATTTT
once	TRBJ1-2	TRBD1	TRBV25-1	CASSDPGTGLGGYTF	TGTGCCAGCTCGGATCCCGGGACAGGGTTGGGTGGCTACACCTTC
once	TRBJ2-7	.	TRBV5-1	CASSPNRQGSHEQYF	TGCGCCAGCAGCCCGAACCGGCAGGGGAGCCACGAGCAGTACTTC
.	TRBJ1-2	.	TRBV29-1	CSGRRDVAGLNYGYTF	TGCAGCGGCCGACGTGACGTGGCAGGCCTTAACTATGGCTACACCTTC
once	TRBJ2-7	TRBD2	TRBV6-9	CASSSSGPGTSDKSYSYEQYF	TGTGCCAGCAGTTCCTCAGGCCCAGGAACTAGCGATAAAAGCTACTCCTACGAGCAGTACTTC
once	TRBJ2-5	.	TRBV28	CASRQVPETQYF	TGTGCCAGCAGACAGGTTCCAGAGACCCAGTACTTC
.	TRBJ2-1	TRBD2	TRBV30	CAWSELADYNEQFF	TGTGCCTGGAGTGAACTAGCGGATTACAATGAGCAGTTCTTC
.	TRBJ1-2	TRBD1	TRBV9	CASSISRQGGDYGYTF	TGTGCCAGCAGCATTAGCCGACAGGGGGGGGACTATGGCTACACCTTC
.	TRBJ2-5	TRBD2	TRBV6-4	CASMRTSVSTAQYF	TGTGCCAGCATGAGGACTAGCGTGTCTACGGCCCAGTACTTC
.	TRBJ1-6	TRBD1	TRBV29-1	CSVGQGSNSPLHF	TGCAGCGTTGGACAGGGTTCCAATTCACCCCTCCACTTT
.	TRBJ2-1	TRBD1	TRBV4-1	CASRDRYNEQFF	TGCGCCAGCAGGGACAGGTACAATGAGCAGTTCTTC
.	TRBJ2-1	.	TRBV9	CASSGNPGDNEQFF	TGTGCCAGCAGCGGGAACCCAGGGGACAATGAGCAGTTCTTC
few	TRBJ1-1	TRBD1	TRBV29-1	CSSGKGAITEAFF	TGCAGCTCCGGGAAGGGGGCTATCACTGAAGCTTTCTTT
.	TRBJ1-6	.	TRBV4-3	CASSQDFGGYNSPLHF	TGCGCCAGCAGCCAAGATTTCGGGGGTTATAATTCACCCCTCCACTTT
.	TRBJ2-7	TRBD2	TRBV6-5	CASSYSGLVNYEQYF	TGTGCCAGCAGTTACTCCGGACTAGTAAACTACGAGCAGTACTTC
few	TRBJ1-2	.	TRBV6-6	CASSPRGYGYTF	TGTGCCAGCAGTCCTCGGGGCTATGGCTACACCTTC
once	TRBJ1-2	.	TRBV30	CAWRDPPRQKTNYGYTF	TGTGCCTGGAGGGATCCCCCGAGACAGAAAACTAACTATGGCTACACCTTC
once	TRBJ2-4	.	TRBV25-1	CASSEGDEASIQYF	TGTGCCAGCAGCGAGGGGGACGAGGCGAGCATTCAGTACTTC
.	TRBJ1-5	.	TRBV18	CASSYVNSNQPQHF	TGTGCCAGCTCGTATGTTAATAGCAATCAGCCCCAGCATTTT